This T cell receptor (beta chain) came from a study of blood T cell repertoires in COVID-19. Original data processing: Quantification of nucleated cells was approximated via reference gene primer amplification. Produced via immunoSEQ multiplex PCR; TCRdb's table is partial and in-frame only. V, J and clone size derive from that table, while D and trimming were established from the DNA sequence. The table has around 120,000 clones, approximately 85% seen once. This CDR3 comprises 20 residues. Germline CDR1 is MNHNS and CDR2 is SASEGT. V was pared by 0 bases and J by 0 bases, with 14 bases of the junction left unmatched.

The V and J genes are TRBV6-1 and TRBJ1-5, with 7 positions matching TRBD1. This TCR came from a man older than 75 with acute or convalescent COVID-19. Sequencing used peripheral blood. In DNA form, the CDR3 reads TGTGCCAGCAGTGAAGCGTCCGTGGAGGGGGCTTCTATTAGCAATCAGCCCCAGCATTTT. Translated, it gives CASSEASVEGASISNQPQHF.